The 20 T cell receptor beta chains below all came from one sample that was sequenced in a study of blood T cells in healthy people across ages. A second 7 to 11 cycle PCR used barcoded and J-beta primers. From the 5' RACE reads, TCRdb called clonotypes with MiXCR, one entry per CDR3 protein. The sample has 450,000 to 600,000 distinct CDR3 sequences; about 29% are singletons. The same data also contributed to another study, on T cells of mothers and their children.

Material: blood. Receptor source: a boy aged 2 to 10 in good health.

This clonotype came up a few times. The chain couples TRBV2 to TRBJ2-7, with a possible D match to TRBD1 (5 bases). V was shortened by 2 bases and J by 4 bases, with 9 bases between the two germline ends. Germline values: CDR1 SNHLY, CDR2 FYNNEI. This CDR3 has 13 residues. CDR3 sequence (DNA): TGTGCCAGCAGTGAATCAGGGCCTTACGAGCAGTACTTC. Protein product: CASSESGPYEQYF.

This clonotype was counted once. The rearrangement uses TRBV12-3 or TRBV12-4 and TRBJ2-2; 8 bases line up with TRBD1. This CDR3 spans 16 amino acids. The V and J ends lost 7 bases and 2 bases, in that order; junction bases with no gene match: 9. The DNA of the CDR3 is TGTGCCAGCACCGTGTCCGGGACAGGTAACACCGGGGAGCTGTTTTTT. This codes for CASTVSGTGNTGELFF.

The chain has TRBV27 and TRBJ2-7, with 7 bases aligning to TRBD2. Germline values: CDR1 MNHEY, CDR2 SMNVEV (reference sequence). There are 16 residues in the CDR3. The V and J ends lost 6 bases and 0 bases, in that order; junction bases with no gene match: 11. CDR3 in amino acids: CASSPELADSSYEQYF. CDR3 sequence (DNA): TGTGCCAGCAGCCCTGAGCTAGCGGATAGCTCCTACGAGCAGTACTTC.

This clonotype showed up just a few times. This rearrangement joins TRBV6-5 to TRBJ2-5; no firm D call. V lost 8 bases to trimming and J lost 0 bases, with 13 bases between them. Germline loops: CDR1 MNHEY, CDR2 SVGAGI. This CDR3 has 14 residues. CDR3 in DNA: TGTGCCAGCCATAGGGCCTTGTACCAAGAGACCCAGTACTTC. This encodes CASHRALYQETQYF.

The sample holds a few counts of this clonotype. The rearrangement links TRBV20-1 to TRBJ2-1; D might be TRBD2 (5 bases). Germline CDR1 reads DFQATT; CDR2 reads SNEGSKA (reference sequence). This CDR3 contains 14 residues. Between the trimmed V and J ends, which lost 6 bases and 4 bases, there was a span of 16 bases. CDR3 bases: TGCAGTGCCACTATACGCGGGTGGTACAATGAGCAGTTCTTC. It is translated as CSATIRGWYNEQFF.

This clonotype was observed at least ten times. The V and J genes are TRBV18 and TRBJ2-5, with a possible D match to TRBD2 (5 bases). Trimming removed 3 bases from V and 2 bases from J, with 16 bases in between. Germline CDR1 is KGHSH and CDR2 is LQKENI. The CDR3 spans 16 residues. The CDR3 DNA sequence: TGTGCCAGCTCACCTGCCTCGCGGGCGTTACAAGAGACCCAGTACTTC. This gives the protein CASSPASRALQETQYF.

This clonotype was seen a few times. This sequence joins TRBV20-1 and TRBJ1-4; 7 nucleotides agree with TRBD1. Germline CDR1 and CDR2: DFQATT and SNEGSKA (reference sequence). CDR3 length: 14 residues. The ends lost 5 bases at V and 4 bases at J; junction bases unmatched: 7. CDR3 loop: CSAGGTAGNEKLFF. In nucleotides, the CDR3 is TGCAGTGCTGGAGGGACAGCTGGTAATGAAAAACTGTTTTTT.

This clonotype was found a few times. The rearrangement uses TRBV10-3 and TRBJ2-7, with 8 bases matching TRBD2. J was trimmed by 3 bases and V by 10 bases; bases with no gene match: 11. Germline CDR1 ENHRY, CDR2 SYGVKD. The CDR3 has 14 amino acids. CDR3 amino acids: CATGGGMMNYEQYF. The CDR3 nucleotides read TGTGCCACCGGGGGGGGAATGATGAACTACGAGCAGTACTTC.

In DNA form, the CDR3 reads TGCAGCGTTGAAGATCCGTACGAGCAGTACTTC. It codes for CSVEDPYEQYF. J is TRBJ2-7 and V is TRBV29-1, with D unclear. V lost 0 bases and J 4 bases, leaving 4 bases between the germline ends. Germline V gives CDR1 SQVTM, CDR2 ANQGSEA. This CDR3 has 11 residues.

CDR3 DNA sequence: TGTGCCAGCAGCAGACTTCGAGGTACAGCATCTGGAAACACCATATATTTT. Translation gives CASSRLRGTASGNTIYF. V and J are TRBV6-1 and TRBJ1-3; D not certain. There are 17 residues in the CDR3. CDR1 is MNHNS, CDR2 SASEGT, per germline. Trimming pared 6 bases from V and 1 base from J, leaving 19 bases between.

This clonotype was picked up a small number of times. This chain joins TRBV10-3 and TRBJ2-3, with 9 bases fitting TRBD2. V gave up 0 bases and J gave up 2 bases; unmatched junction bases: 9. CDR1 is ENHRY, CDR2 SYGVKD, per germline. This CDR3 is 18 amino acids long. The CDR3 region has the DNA TGTGCCATCAGTGAGTCGACGATAGGCGGGGGGGCCACAGATACGCAGTATTTT. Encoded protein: CAISESTIGGGATDTQYF.

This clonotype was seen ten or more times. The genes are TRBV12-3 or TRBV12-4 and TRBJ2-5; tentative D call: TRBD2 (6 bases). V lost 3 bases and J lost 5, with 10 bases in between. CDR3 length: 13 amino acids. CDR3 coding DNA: TGTGCCAGCAGTTTTGGGGGGAAGGAGACCCAGTACTTC. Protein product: CASSFGGKETQYF.

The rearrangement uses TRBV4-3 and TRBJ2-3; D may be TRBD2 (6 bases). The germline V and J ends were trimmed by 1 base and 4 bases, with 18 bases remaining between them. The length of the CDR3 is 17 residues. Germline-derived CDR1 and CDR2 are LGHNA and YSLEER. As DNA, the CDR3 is TGCGCCAGCAGCCAAGTGCCGGGCGGGACGGCACCAGATACGCAGTATTTT. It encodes CASSQVPGGTAPDTQYF.

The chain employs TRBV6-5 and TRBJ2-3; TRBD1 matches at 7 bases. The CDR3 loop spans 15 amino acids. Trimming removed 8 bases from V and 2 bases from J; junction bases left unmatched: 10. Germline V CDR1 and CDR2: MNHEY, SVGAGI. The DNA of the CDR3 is TGTGCCAGCCGAGGGGGCCCAGGCCTCACAGATACGCAGTATTTT. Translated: CASRGGPGLTDTQYF.

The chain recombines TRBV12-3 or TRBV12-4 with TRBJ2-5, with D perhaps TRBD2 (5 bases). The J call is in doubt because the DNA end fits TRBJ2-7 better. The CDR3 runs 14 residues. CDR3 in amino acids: CASSLGGESYEQYF. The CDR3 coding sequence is TGTGCCAGCAGTTTAGGTGGGGAGTCCTACGAGCAGTACTTC.

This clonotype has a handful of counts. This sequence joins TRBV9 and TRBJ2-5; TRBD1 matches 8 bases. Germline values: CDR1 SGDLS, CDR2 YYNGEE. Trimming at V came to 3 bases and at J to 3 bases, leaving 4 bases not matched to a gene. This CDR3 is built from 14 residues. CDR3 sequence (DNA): TGTGCCAGCAGCGCACAGGGGGTAAAAGAGACCCAGTACTTC. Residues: CASSAQGVKETQYF.

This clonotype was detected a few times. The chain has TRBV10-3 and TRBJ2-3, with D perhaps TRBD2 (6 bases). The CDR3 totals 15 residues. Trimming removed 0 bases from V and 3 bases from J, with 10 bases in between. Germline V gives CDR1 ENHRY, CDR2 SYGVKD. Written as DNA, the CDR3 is TGTGCCATCAGTGAGTCGCTAGCGAGGACAGATACGCAGTATTTT. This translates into CAISESLARTDTQYF.

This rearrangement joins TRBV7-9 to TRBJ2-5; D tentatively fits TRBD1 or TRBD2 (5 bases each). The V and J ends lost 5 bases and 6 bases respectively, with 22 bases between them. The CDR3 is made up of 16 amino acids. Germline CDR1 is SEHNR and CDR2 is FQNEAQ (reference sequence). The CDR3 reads CASSASRTLGDQTQYF. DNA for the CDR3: TGTGCCAGCAGCGCAAGCAGGACGCTGGGGGACCAGACCCAGTACTTC.

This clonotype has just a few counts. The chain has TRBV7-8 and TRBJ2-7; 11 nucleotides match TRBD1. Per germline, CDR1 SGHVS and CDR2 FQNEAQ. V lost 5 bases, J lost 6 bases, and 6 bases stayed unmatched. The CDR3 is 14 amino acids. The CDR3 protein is CASSLGTGGREQYF. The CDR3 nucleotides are TGTGCCAGCAGCCTGGGGACAGGGGGGCGCGAGCAGTACTTC.

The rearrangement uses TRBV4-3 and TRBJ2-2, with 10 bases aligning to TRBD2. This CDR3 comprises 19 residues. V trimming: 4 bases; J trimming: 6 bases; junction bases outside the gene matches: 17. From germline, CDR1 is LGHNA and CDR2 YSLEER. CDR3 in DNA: TGCGCCAGCAGCCCCAGAGTAGGGGGGTCTAGCGGGAGTCCCGGGGAGCTGTTTTTT. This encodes CASSPRVGGSSGSPGELFF.